This record concerns one TCR beta chain sequence. This entry comes from a study of blood T cell repertoires in COVID-19. In the study overall: Some COVID-19 samples were acute and others convalescent; all came from the United States, Italy and Spain. In each case, the material was cDNA or gDNA derived from T cells, B-cell-depleted T cells, or PBMCs.

In the authors' methods: Researchers report that nucleated cell counts were estimated from reference gene primer amplification. Assay: immunoSEQ multiplex PCR; the TCRdb copy retains only in-frame clones and omits some. Clone size and the V and J calls come from that table; the DNA yielded D and trimming. The sample gives hundreds of thousands of clones, around 87% of which show up once; roughly 2% is in the top ten. Seattle participants joined during active infection and were tracked over time. Looked up from germline, CDR1 is SGHTA and CDR2 is FQGNSA. V was trimmed by 1 base and J by 6 bases, leaving 4 bases between them. This CDR3 is 13 amino acids long.

The sequenced sample was peripheral blood. The receptor was derived from a woman aged 55-69 years with COVID-19, enrolled during active disease. The rearrangement links TRBV7-2 to TRBJ1-6; D unresolved. The CDR3: CASSLGSNSPLHF. For the CDR3, the DNA is TGTGCCAGCAGCTTAGGGAGTAATTCACCCCTCCACTTT.